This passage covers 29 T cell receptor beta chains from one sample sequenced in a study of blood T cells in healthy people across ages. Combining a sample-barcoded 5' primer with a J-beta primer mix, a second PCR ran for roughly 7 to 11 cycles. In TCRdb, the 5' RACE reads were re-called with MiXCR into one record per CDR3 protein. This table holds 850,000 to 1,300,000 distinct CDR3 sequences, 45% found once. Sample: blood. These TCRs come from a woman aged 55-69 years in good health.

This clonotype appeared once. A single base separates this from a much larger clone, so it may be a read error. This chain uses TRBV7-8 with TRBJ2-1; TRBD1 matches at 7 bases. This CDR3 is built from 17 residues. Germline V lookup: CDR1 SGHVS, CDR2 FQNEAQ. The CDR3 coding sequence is TGTGCCGGCAGCGCTACAGGGGCTAGCCTATCCTACAATGAGCAGTTCTTC. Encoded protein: CAGSATGASLSYNEQFF.

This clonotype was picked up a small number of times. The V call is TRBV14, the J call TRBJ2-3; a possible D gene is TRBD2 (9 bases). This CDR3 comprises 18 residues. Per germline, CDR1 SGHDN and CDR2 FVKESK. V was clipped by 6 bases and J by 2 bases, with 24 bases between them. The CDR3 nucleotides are TGTGCCAGCAGTCCCCAGGGGGCTAGCGGGGCCTACACAGATACGCAGTATTTT. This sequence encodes CASSPQGASGAYTDTQYF.

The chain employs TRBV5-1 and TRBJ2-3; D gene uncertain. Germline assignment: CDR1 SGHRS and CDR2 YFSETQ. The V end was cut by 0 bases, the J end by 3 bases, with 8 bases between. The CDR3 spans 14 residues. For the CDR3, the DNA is TGCGCCAGCAGCTTGGCTCGGTGGACAGATACGCAGTATTTT. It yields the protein CASSLARWTDTQYF.

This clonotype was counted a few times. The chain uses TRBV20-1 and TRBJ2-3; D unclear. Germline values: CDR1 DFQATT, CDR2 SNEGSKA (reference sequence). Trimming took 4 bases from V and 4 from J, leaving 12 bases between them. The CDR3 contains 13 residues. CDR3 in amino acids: CSATVVVADTQYF. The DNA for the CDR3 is TGCAGTGCTACTGTGGTGGTAGCAGATACGCAGTATTTT.

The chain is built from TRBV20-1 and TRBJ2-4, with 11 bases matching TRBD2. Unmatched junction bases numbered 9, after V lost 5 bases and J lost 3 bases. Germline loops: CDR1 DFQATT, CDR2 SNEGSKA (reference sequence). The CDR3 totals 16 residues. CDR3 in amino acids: CSAYSGRASDKNIQYF. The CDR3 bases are TGCAGTGCTTATAGCGGGAGGGCCTCGGACAAAAACATTCAGTACTTC.

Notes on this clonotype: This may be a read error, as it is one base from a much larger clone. As DNA, the CDR3 is TGTGCCAGCAGCCGAATCGGACGGGGTGGCTCCGAGCAGTACTTC. Translated, it gives CASSRIGRGGSEQYF. The chain recombines TRBV9 with TRBJ2-7; tentatively, D is TRBD2 (5 bases). V lost 4 bases and J lost 6, with 20 bases in between. CDR1 is SGDLS and CDR2 is YYNGEE in the germline V gene. The CDR3 has 15 amino acids.

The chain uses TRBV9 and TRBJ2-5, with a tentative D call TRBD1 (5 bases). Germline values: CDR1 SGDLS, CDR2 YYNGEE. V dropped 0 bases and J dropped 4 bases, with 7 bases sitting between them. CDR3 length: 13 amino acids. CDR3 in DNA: TGTGCCAGCAGCGTAGAAGGGGCAGAGACCCAGTACTTC. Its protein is CASSVEGAETQYF. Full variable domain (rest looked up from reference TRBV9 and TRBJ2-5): DSGVTQTPKHLITATGQRVTLRCSPRSGDLSVYWYQQSLDQGLQFLIQYYNGEERAKGNILERFSAQQFPDLHSELNLSSLELGDSALYFCASSVEGAETQYFGPGTRLLVL.

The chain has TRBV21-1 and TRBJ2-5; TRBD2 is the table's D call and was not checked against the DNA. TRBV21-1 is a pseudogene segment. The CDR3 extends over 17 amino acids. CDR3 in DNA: TGTGCCGGCAGCAATGGAGGACTAGGGGCGCGATCAGAGACCCAGTACTTC. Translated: CAGSNGGLGARSETQYF.

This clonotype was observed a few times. The CDR3 nucleotides are TGCAGTGCTAGTAGCCGTATCCCTCTACTAGCAGCAGAGACCCAGTACTTC. Translation gives CSASSRIPLLAAETQYF. J is TRBJ2-5 and V is TRBV20-1; D is possibly TRBD2 (6 bases). The CDR3 length is 17 residues. Germline CDR1 and CDR2: DFQATT and SNEGSKA (reference sequence). The V end lost 3 bases, the J end lost 4 bases, and 24 bases lay between the germline ends.

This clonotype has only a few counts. CDR3 sequence: CASSSVVQETQYF. CDR3 nucleotide sequence: TGTGCCAGCAGCTCCGTAGTCCAAGAGACCCAGTACTTC. The J gene is TRBJ2-5, the V gene TRBV7-2; D call uncertain. CDR1 SGHTA and CDR2 FQGNSA come from the germline V gene. Trimming cost V 4 bases and J 1 base, with 7 bases left between them. The CDR3 extends over 13 amino acids.

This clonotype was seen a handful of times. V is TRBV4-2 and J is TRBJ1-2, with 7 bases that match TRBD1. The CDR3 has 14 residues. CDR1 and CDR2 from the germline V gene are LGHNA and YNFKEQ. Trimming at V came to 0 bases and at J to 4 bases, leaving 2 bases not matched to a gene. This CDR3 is CASSQDGDSYGYTF. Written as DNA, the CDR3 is TGTGCCAGCAGCCAAGATGGGGACAGCTATGGCTACACCTTC.

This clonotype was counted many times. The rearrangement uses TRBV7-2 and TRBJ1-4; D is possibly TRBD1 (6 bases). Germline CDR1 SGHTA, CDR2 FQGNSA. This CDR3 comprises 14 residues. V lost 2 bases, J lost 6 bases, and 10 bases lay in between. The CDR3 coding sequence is TGTGCCAGCAGCTTATCGGGGGGCGATGAAAAACTGTTTTTT. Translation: CASSLSGGDEKLFF.

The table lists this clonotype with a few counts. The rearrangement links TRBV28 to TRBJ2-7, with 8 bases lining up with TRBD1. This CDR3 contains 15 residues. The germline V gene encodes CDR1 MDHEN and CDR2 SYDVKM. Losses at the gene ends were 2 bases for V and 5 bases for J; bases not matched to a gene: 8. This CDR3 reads CASSLEGQGSHEQYF. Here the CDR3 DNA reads TGTGCCAGCAGTTTAGAAGGACAGGGTTCCCACGAGCAGTACTTC.

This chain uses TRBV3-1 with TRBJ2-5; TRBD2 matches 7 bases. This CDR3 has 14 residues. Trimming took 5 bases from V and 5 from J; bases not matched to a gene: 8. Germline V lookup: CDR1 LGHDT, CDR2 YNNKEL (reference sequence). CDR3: CASSYGGGGETQYF. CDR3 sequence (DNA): TGTGCCAGCAGCTATGGGGGGGGAGGGGAGACCCAGTACTTC.

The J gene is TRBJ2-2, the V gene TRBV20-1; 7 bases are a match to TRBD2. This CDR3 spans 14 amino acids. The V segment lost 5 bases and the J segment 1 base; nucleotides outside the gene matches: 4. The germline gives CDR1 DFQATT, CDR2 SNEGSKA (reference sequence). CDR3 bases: TGCAGTGCTTGGGACTATAGGAACACCGGGGAGCTGTTTTTT. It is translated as CSAWDYRNTGELFF.

The CDR3 sequence: CASSLVGRAVEQYF. The CDR3 nucleotides are TGCGCCAGCAGCTTGGTGGGAAGAGCAGTGGAGCAGTACTTC. V gene TRBV5-1 combines with J gene TRBJ2-7, with D hard to call. The CDR3 sequence is 14 residues long. Per germline, CDR1 SGHRS and CDR2 YFSETQ. Trimming took off 0 bases at V and 7 bases at J, with 14 bases between the two ends.

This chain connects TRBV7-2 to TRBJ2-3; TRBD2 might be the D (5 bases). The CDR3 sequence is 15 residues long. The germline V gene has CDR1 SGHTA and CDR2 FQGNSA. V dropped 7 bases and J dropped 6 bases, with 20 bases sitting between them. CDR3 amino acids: CASTQTPEGRDTQYF. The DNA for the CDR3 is TGTGCCAGCACCCAGACCCCTGAGGGTCGTGATACGCAGTATTTT.

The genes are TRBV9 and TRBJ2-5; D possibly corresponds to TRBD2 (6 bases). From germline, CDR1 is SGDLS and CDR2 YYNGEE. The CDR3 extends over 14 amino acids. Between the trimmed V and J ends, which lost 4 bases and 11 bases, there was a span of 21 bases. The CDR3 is CASSPLIADNEQYF. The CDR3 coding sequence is TGTGCCAGCAGCCCCCTGATAGCGGACAATGAGCAGTACTTC.

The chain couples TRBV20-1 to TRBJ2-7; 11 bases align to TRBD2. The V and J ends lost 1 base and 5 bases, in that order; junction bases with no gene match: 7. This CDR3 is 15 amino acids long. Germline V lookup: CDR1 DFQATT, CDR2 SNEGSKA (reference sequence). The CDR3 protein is CSARVSLAGAHEQYF. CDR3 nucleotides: TGCAGTGCTAGAGTTTCACTAGCGGGAGCCCACGAGCAGTACTTC.

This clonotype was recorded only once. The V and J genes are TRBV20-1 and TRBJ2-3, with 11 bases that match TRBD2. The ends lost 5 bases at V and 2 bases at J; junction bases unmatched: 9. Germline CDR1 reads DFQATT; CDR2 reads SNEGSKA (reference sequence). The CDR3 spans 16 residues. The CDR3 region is CSALGRLAGLTDTQYF. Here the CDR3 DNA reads TGCAGTGCTTTAGGTAGACTAGCGGGACTCACAGATACGCAGTATTTT.

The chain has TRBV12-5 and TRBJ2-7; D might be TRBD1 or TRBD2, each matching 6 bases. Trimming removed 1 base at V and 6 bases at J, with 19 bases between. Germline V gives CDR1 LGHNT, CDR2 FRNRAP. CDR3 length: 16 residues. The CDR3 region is CASGLGTGGSTCEQYF. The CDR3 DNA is TGTGCTAGTGGTTTGGGGACCGGGGGCAGCACCTGCGAGCAGTACTTC.

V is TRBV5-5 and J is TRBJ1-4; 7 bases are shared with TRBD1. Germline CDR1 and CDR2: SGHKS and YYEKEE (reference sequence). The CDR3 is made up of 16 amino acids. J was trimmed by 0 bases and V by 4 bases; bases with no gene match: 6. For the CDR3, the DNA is TGTGCCAGCAGCATGACAGGGTCCTCAACTAATGAAAAACTGTTTTTT. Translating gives CASSMTGSSTNEKLFF.

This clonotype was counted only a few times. Written as DNA, the CDR3 is TGTGCCAGCAGGATGGCCGGAGTGGATACGCAGTATTTT. Residues: CASRMAGVDTQYF. The rearrangement links TRBV2 to TRBJ2-3; D gene ambiguous. Germline CDR1 SNHLY, CDR2 FYNNEI. The CDR3 runs 13 residues. The ends were cut back, 6 bases at V and 6 bases at J, with 13 bases in the middle.

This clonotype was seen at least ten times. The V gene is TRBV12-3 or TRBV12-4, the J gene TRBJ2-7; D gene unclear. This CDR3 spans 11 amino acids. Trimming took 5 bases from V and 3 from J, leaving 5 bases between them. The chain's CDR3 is CASSKGYEQYF. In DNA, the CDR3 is TGTGCCAGCAGTAAAGGCTACGAGCAGTACTTC.

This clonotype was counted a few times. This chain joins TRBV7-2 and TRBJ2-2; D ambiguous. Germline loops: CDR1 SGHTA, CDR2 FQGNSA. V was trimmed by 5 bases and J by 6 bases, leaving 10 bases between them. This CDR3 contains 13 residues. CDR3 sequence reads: CASSPGRPGELFF. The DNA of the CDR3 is TGTGCCAGCAGCCCCGGGCGGCCCGGGGAGCTGTTTTTT.

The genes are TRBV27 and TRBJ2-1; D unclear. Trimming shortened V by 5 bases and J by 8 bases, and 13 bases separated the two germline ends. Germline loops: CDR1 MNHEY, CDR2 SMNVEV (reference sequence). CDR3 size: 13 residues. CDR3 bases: TGTGCCAGCAGTCCCTACTCCAGCCATGAGCAGTTCTTC. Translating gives CASSPYSSHEQFF.

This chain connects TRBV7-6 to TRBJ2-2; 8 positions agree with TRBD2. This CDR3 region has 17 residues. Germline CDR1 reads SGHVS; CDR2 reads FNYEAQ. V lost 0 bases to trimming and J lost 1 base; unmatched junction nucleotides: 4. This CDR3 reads CASSLARLAGNTGELFF. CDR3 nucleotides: TGTGCCAGCAGCTTAGCTCGCCTAGCGGGGAACACCGGGGAGCTGTTTTTT.

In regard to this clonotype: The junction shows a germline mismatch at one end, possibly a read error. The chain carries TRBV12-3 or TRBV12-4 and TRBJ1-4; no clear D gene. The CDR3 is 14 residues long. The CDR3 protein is CASSLVGSNGKLFF. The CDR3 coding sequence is TGTGCCAGCAGTTTAGTCGGATCTAATGGAAAACTGTTTTTT.

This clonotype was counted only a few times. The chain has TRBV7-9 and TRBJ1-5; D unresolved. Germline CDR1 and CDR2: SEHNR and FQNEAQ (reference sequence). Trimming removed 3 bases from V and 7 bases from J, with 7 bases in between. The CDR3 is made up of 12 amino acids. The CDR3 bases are TGTGCCAGCAGCTTGGGCGAGCAGCCCCAGCATTTT. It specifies CASSLGEQPQHF.